This T cell receptor (beta chain) was recovered during a study of T-cell reconstitution after alpha-beta-depleted transplantation in children. For TCRbeta, the library was prepared with unique molecular identifiers. TCRdb reprocessed the PCR reads via MiXCR and lists one record per CDR3 protein. The repertoire holds more than 550,000 distinct CDR3 sequences, about 10% seen once, with 3.5% to 5% in the top ten. The CDR3 runs to 15 residues. CDR1 and CDR2 (germline): DFQATT, SNEGSKA (reference sequence). The V and J ends lost 4 bases and 0 bases, in that order; junction bases with no gene match: 7. This clonotype has a count of ten or more.

The chain links TRBV20-1 to TRBJ2-3; 7 bases map to TRBD1. The receptor was isolated from a human donor who donated a stem cell graft to a child with acute myeloid leukemia. Specimen: PBMCs from the stem cell graft donor, collected from the stem cell graft. CDR3 sequence reads: CSATNRGTSTDTQYF. The CDR3 coding sequence is TGCAGTGCTACAAACAGGGGAACTAGCACAGATACGCAGTATTTT.